This T cell receptor (beta chain) was found in a study of blood T cell repertoires in COVID-19. Study details: Collection of acute and convalescent COVID-19 samples took place in the United States, Italy and Spain. PBMCs, B-cell-depleted T cells, or T cells were the source of the cDNA or gDNA that made up the material.

Germline V gives CDR1 MNHEY, CDR2 SVGAGI. V shed 6 bases and J 8 bases; nucleotides not matched to a gene: 9. CDR3 length: 13 residues. Methods used by the authors: Estimation of nucleated cell counts was performed using reference gene primer amplification. Profiled with immunoSEQ multiplex PCR; TCRdb holds only in-frame clones, not every one. The D gene and trimming were derived from the DNA, and the V and J assignments and clone size from that table. The sample has some 86,000 clones, more than 75% seen once. The sequence derives from a woman in her seventies with acute or convalescent COVID-19. The sample was peripheral blood. The V call is TRBV6-5, the J call TRBJ1-2; 7 bases are a match to TRBD1. The DNA for the CDR3 is TGTGCCAGCAGCCAACAGGGGCGAAAGGGCTACACCTTC. Translation: CASSQQGRKGYTF.